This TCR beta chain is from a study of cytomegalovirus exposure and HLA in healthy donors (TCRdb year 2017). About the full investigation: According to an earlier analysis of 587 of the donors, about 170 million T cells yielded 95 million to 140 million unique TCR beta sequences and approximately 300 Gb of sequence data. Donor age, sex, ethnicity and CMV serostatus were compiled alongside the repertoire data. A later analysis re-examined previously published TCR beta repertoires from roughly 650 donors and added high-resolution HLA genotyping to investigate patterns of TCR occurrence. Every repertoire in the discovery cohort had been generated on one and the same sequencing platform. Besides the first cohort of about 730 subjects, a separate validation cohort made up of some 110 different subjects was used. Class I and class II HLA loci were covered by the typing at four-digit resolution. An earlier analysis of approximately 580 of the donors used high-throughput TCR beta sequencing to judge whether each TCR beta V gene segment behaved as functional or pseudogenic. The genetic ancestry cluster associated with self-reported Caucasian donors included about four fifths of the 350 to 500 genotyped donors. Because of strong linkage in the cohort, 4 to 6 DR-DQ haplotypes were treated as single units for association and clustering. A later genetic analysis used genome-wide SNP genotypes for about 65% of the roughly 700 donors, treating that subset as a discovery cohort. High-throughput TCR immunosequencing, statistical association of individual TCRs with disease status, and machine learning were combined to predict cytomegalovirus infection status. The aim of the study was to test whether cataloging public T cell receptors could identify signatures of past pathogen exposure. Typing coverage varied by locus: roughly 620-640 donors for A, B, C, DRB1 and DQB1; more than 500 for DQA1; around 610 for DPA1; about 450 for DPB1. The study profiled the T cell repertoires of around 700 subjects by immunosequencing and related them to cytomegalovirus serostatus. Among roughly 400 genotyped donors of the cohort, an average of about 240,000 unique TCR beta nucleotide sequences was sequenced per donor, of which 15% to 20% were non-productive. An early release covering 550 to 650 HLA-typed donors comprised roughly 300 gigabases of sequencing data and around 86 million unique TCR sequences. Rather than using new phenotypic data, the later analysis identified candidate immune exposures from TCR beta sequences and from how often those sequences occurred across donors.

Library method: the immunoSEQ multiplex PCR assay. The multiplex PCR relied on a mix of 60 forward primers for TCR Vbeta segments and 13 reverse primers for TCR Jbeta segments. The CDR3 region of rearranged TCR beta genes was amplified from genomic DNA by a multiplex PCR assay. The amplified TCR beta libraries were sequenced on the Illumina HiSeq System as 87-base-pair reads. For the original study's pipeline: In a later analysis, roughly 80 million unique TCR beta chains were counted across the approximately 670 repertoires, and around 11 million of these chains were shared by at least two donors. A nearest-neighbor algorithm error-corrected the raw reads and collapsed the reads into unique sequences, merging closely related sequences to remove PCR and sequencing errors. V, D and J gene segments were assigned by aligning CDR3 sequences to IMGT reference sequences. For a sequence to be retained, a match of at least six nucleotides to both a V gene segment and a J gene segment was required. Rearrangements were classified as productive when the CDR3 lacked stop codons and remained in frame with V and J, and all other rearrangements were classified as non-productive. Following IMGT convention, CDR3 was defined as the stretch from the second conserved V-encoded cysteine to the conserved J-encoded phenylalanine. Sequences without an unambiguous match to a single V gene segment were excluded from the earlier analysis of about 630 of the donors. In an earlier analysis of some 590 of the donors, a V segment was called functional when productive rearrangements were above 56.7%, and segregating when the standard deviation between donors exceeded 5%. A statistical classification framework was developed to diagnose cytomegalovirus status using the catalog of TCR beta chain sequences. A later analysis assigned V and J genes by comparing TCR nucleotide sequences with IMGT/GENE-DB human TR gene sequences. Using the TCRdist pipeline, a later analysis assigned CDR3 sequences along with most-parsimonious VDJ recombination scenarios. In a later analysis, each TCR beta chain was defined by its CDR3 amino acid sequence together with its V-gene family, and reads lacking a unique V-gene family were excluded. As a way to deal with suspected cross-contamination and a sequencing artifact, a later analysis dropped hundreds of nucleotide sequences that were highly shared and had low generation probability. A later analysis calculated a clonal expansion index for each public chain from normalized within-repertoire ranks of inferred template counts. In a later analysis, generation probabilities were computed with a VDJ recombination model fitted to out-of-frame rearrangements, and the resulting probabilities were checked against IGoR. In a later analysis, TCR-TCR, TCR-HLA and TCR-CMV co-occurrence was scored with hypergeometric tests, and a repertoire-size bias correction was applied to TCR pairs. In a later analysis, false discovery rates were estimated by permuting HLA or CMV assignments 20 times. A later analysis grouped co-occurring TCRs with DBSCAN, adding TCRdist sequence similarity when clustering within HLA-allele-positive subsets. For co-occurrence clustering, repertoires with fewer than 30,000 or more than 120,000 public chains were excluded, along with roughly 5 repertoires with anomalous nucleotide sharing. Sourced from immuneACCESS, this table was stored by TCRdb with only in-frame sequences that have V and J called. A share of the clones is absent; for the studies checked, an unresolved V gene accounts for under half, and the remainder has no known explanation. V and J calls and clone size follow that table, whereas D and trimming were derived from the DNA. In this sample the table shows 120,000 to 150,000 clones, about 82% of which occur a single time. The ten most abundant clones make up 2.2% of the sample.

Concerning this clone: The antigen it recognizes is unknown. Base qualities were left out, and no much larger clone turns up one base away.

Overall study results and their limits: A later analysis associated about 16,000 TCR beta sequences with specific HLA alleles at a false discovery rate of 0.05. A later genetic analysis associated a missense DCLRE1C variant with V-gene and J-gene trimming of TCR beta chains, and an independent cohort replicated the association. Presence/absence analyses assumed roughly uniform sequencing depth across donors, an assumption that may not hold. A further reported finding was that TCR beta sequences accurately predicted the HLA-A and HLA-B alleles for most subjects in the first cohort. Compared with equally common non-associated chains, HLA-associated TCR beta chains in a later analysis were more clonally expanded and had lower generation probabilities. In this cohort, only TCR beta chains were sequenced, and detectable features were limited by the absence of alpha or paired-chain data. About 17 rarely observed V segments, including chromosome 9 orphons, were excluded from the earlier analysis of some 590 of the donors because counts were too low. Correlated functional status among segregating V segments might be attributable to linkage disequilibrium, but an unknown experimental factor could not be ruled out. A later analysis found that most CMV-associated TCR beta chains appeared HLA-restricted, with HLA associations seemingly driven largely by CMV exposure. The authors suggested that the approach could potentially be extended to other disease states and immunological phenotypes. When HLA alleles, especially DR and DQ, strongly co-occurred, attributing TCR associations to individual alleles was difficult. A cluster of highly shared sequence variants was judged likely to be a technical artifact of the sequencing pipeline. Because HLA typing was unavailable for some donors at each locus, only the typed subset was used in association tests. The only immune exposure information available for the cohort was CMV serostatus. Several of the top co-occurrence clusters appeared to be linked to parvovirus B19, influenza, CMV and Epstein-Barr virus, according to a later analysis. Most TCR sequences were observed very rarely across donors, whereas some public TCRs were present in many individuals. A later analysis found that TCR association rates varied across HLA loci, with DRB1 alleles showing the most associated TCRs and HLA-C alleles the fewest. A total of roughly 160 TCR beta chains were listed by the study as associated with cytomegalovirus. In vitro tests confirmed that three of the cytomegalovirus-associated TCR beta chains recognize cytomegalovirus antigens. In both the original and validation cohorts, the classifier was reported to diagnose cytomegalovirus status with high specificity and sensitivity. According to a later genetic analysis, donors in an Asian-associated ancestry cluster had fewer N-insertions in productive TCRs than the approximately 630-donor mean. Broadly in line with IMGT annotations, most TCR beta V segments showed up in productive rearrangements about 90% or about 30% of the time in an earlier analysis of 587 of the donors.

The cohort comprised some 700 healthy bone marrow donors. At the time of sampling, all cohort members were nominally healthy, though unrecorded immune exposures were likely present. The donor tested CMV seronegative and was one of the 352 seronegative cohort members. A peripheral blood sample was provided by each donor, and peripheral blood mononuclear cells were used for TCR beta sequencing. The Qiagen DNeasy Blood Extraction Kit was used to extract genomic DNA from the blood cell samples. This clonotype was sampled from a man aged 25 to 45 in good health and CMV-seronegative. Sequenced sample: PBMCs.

The sequenced DNA: TGCGCCAGTAGCCCGGTGCTAGCGGGGACCGGGGAGCTGTTTTTT. Translation gives CASSPVLAGTGELFF. This sequence uses TRBV5-1 and TRBJ2-2; TRBD2 aligns with 9 central bases. Taken from the germline V gene, the CDR1 and CDR2 loops are SGHRS and YFSETQ. Germline trimming amounts to 8 bases on V and 5 bases on J, with 10 as the count of junction bases outside the gene matches. From cysteine to phenylalanine, the CDR3 is 15 amino acids long. Only CDR3 DNA remains: 45 bases, in frame from the first base. With the portions outside the CDR3 filled from the reference TRBV5-1 and TRBJ2-2 genes, the complete variable region becomes KAGVTQTPRYLIKTRGQQVTLSCSPISGHRSVSWYQQTPGQGLQFLFEYFSETQRNKGNFPGRFSGRQFSNSRSEMNVSTLELGDSALYLCASSPVLAGTGELFFGEGSRLTVL.